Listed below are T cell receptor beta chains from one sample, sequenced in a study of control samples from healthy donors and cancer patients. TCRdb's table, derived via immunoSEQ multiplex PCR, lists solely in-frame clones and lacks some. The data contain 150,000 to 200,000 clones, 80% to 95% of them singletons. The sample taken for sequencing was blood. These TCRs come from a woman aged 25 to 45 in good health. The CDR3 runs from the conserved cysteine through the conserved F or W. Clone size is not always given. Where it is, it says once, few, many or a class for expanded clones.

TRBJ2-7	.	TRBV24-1	CATSEPGRGDEQYF
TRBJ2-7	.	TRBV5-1	CASSLAGAGGYEQYF
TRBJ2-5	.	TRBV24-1	CATSPSGTGVETQYF
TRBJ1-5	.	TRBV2	CASTERTGINQPQHF
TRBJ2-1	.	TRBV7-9	CASSTPMTSGRNEQFF
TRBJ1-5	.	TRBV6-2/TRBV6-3	CASSYGGHRNQPQHF
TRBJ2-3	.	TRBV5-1	CASSLDRLSDTQYF
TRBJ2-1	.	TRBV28	CASSLLGTGQNEQFF
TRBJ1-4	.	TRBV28	CASSVTYNNEKLFF
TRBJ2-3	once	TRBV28	CASSLWMTDNEDTQYF
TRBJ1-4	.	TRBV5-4	CASSLQGTNEKLFF
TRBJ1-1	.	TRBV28	CASSDSGLSRDTEAFF
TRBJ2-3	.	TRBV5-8	CASSFPGGGTDTQYF
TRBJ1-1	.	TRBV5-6	CASSLARNQLMNTEAFF
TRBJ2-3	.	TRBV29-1	CSVREGTGDTDTQYF
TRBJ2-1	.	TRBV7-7	CASSLGAYERNEQFF
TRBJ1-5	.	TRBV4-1	CASSQVTGSNQPQHF
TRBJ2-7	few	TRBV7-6	CASSLGDYEQYF
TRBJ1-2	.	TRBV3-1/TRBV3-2	CASSQPGAYGYTF
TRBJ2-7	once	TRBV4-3	CASSQGLAGGYEQYF
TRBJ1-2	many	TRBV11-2	CASSPRTATQGYTF
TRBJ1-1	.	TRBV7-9	CASSPYMAPTGKMNTEAFF
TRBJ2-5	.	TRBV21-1	CASSKAPGRETQYF
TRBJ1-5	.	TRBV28	CASSFTGYSNQPQHF
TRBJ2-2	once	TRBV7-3	CASRDRRVAATGELFF
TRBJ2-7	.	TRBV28	CASSLLFPSGYSYEQYF
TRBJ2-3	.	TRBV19	CASSKRTTDTQYF
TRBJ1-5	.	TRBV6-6	CASSYGEQPQHF
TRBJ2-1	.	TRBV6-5	CASSYETASYNEQFF
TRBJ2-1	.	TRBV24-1	CATSDFRDNEQFF
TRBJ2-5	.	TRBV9	CASSPRDRGYQETQYF
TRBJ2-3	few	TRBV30	CAWRAMGAGETDTQYF
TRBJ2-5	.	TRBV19	CASTRLAGEETQYF
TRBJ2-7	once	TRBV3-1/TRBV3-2	CASSQEGGLVAAAYEQYF
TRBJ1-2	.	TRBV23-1	CASSRQGRYTF
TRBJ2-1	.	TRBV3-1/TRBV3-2	CASSQGRLSSYNEQFF
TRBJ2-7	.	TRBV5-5	CASSFLGAYEQYF
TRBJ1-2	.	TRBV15	CATSRDIGDYGYTF
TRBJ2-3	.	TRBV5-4	CASSSSGGGRLTDTQYF
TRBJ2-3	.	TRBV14	CASSPEADTQYF
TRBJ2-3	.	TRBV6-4	CASSDSDGADTQYF
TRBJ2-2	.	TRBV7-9	CASSSLEGVNTGELFF
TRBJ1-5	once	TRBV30	CAWSMGDRLLKGQPQHF
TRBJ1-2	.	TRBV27	CASSLSPNLYGYTF
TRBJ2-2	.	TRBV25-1	CASSESPGVTGELFF
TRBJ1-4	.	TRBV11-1	CASSLVGEKLFF
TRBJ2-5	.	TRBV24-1	CATSEAGKPTQYF
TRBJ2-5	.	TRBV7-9	CASSFLNKGLAGPVETQYF
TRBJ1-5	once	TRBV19	CASSTGGTYSNQPQHF
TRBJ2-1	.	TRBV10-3	CAISAANEQFF
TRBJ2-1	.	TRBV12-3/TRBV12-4	CASRQVNEQFF
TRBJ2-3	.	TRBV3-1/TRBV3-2	CASSQAGSTDTQYF
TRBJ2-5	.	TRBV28	CASSPGTGVQETQYF
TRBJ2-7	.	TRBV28	CASSPPPGSGRNEQYF
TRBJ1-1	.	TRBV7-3	CASSLRAMDGNTEAFF
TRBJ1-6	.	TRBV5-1	CASSLGGNSPLHF
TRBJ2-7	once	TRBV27	CASSWGREQYF
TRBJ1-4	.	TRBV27	CASSVMAGSYEKLFF
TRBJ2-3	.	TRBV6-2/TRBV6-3	CASSSADADTQYF
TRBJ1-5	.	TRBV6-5	CASTWTGDNQPQHF